The entry below describes one T cell receptor beta chain. What antigen it recognizes has not been identified. No base quality values were provided; no much bigger clone lies one nucleotide off. The data were obtained in a study of cytomegalovirus exposure and HLA in healthy donors (dated by TCRdb to the late 2010s). Looking at the study overall: In an earlier analysis of some 550 of the donors, around 290 Gb of sequence data and 117 million unique TCR beta sequences from roughly 180 million T cells were reported. The study was designed to test whether signatures of past pathogen exposure could be identified by cataloging public T cell receptors. An earlier analysis of 587 of the donors used high-throughput TCR beta sequencing to judge whether each TCR beta V gene segment behaved as functional or pseudogenic. The study profiled the T cell repertoires of hundreds of subjects by immunosequencing and related them to cytomegalovirus serostatus. A separate validation cohort of roughly 130 different subjects was used in addition to the roughly 720-subject first cohort. Several DR-DQ haplotypes were treated as single units for association and clustering because of strong linkage in the cohort. Donor age, sex, ethnicity and CMV serostatus were collected together with the repertoire data. A later genetic analysis took genome-wide SNP genotypes for about three fifths of the 666 donors and used that subset as a discovery cohort. Class I and class II HLA loci were covered by the typing at four-digit resolution. Of the roughly 400 genotyped donors, 65% to 90% fell in the genetic ancestry cluster associated with self-reported Caucasian donors. Typing coverage differed by locus: A, B, C, DRB1 and DQB1 were typed in about 620-640 donors, DQA1 in approximately 520, DPA1 in 600 to 610, and DPB1 in just under 490. A later analysis re-examined previously published TCR beta repertoires from several hundred donors and added high-resolution HLA genotyping to investigate patterns of TCR occurrence. Roughly 300 gigabases of sequencing data and approximately 85 million unique TCR sequences were included in an early release covering 550 to 650 HLA-typed donors. To predict cytomegalovirus infection status, the study combined high-throughput TCR immunosequencing, statistical association of individual TCRs with disease status, and machine learning. Every discovery cohort repertoire had been produced on one sequencing platform. The later analysis used no new phenotypic data to find candidate immune exposures, relying instead on TCR beta sequences and their occurrence across donors. Across approximately 400 genotyped donors of the cohort, an average of approximately 220,000 unique TCR beta nucleotide sequences per donor were sequenced, and 15% to 20% of those sequences were non-productive.

Summary of the overall study and its limitations: In a later genetic analysis, a missense DCLRE1C variant was associated with V-gene and J-gene trimming of TCR beta chains, and the association was replicated in an independent cohort. A further reported finding was that TCR beta sequences accurately predicted the HLA-A and HLA-B alleles for most subjects in the first cohort. In vitro tests confirmed that a few of the cytomegalovirus-associated TCR beta chains recognize cytomegalovirus antigens. Only TCR beta chains were sequenced in this cohort, and the absence of alpha or paired-chain data limited detectable features. For the cohort, immune exposure information was limited to CMV serostatus. According to the authors, the approach could potentially be generalized to other disease states and immunological phenotypes. According to a later genetic analysis, donors in an Asian-associated ancestry cluster had fewer N-insertions in productive TCRs than the roughly 700-donor mean. Correlated functional status among segregating V segments might reflect linkage disequilibrium, but an unknown experimental factor could not be ruled out. Because counts were too low, around 18 rarely observed V segments, including chromosome 9 orphons, were left out of the earlier analysis of about 620 of the donors. The classifier was reported to diagnose cytomegalovirus status with high specificity and sensitivity in both the original cohort and the validation cohort. Several of the top co-occurrence clusters appeared to be linked to parvovirus B19, influenza, CMV and Epstein-Barr virus, according to a later analysis. While some public TCRs were present in many individuals, most TCR sequences turned up only very rarely across donors. A group of highly shared sequence variants was considered likely to be a technical artifact of the sequencing pipeline. According to a later analysis, TCR association rates differed among HLA loci, with DRB1 alleles showing the most associated TCRs and HLA-C alleles showing the fewest. Presence/absence analyses assumed roughly uniform sequencing depth across donors, an assumption that may not hold. Because the 87-base-pair reads could not distinguish some IMGT-functional V segments, including TRBV6-2 and TRBV6-3, those segments were excluded. A later analysis associated about 17,000 TCR beta sequences with specific HLA alleles at a false discovery rate of 0.05. An earlier analysis of approximately 570 of the donors showed that most TCR beta V segments appeared in productive rearrangements either about 87% or about 30% of the time, which broadly matched IMGT annotations. Assigning TCR associations to individual alleles was difficult when HLA alleles, especially DR and DQ, strongly co-occurred. HLA typing was unavailable for some donors at each locus, so association tests used only the typed subset. In a later analysis, HLA-associated TCR beta chains were found to be more clonally expanded and to have lower generation probabilities than equally common non-associated chains. Most CMV-associated TCR beta chains appeared to be HLA-restricted in a later analysis, and the HLA associations seemed to be driven largely by CMV exposure. A total of around 150 TCR beta chains were listed by the study as associated with cytomegalovirus.

Library preparation employed the immunoSEQ multiplex PCR assay. A mixture of 60 forward primers for TCR Vbeta segments and 13 reverse primers for TCR Jbeta segments was used in the multiplex PCR. The CDR3 region of rearranged TCR beta genes was amplified from genomic DNA with a multiplex PCR assay. Amplified TCR beta libraries were sequenced as 87-base-pair reads on the Illumina HiSeq System. As for the original processing: A later analysis counted about 80 million unique TCR beta chains across the roughly 700 repertoires, and 10 million to 12 million of these chains were shared by at least two donors. To remove PCR and sequencing errors, raw reads were error-corrected and collapsed into unique sequences using a nearest-neighbor algorithm that merged closely related sequences. To assign V, D and J gene segments, CDR3 sequences were aligned to IMGT reference sequences. For a sequence to be retained, a match of at least six nucleotides was required to both a V gene segment and a J gene segment. A rearrangement was called productive if the CDR3 had no stop codons and remained in frame with V and J, and every other rearrangement was called non-productive. Following IMGT convention, CDR3 was defined as the stretch from the second conserved V-encoded cysteine up to the conserved J-encoded phenylalanine. Sequences without an unambiguous match to a single V gene segment were excluded from the earlier analysis of approximately 560 of the donors. An earlier analysis of several hundred of the donors called V segments functional above 56.7% productive rearrangements and segregating when the between-donor standard deviation exceeded 5%. A statistical classification framework was built to diagnose cytomegalovirus status from the catalog of TCR beta chain sequences. V and J gene assignment, in a later analysis, came from comparing TCR nucleotide sequences with IMGT/GENE-DB human TR gene sequences. In a later analysis, CDR3 sequences and most-parsimonious VDJ recombination scenarios were assigned using the TCRdist pipeline. In a later analysis, every TCR beta chain was defined by the combination of its CDR3 amino acid sequence and its V-gene family, and reads without a unique V-gene family were dropped. To address suspected cross-contamination and a sequencing artifact, a later analysis removed under 600 highly shared, low-generation-probability nucleotide sequences. For each public chain, a later analysis derived a clonal expansion index from normalized ranks of inferred template counts within each repertoire. A later analysis computed generation probabilities with a VDJ recombination model fitted to out-of-frame rearrangements, and checked the results against IGoR. In a later analysis, TCR-TCR, TCR-HLA and TCR-CMV co-occurrence was scored with hypergeometric tests, and a repertoire-size bias correction was applied to TCR pairs. A later analysis estimated false discovery rates by permuting HLA or CMV assignments 20 times. A later analysis grouped co-occurring TCRs with DBSCAN, adding TCRdist sequence similarity when clustering within HLA-allele-positive subsets. Co-occurrence clustering excluded repertoires with fewer than 30,000 or more than 120,000 public chains, plus five with anomalous nucleotide sharing. Here the immuneACCESS table is served through TCRdb, limited to in-frame sequences with V and J called. Missing clones are a known gap in these copies; in checked studies unresolved V genes cover under half, and the rest lacks a known reason. That table furnishes V, J and clone size, whereas the DNA furnished D and trimming. The table for this sample lists roughly 100,000 clones; roughly 79% of them were counted only once. The ten largest clones represent 1.3% of the sample.

CDR3 length: 14 amino acids, cysteine to phenylalanine. The only DNA kept is the CDR3, 42 bases in frame from the first base. CDR1 and CDR2 were assigned from the germline V gene as SNHLY and FYNNEI. A distance of 8 bases separates the germline ends of V and J, which lose 4 bases and 1 base respectively. The cohort was made up of 500 to 850 healthy bone marrow donors. All cohort members were sampled while nominally healthy, although unrecorded immune exposures were likely present. The donor was CMV seronegative and was included in the group of 352 seronegative cohort members. A peripheral blood sample was provided by each donor, and peripheral blood mononuclear cells were used for TCR beta sequencing. Genomic DNA was extracted from the blood cell samples with the Qiagen DNeasy Blood Extraction Kit.

The sequence is built from TRBV2 and TRBJ1-5, with the D gene uncertain. This clonotype was obtained from a man in his forties in good health and CMV-seronegative. Material: PBMCs. CDR3 sequence: CASSVRQSNQPQHF. The DNA reads as follows: TGTGCCAGCAGTGTCAGGCAGAGCAATCAGCCCCAGCATTTT.